A selection of T cell receptor beta chains follows, all from one sample in a study of blood T cell repertoires in COVID-19. Method: immunoSEQ multiplex PCR; TCRdb's copy keeps in-frame clones and lacks some. Counted here are some 270,000 clones, approximately 88% occurring once; the ten biggest clones make up roughly 2.3%. The sequenced sample was peripheral blood. All receptors derive from a man between 45 and 60 years old with acute or convalescent COVID-19. CDR3s include the opening cysteine and the closing phenylalanine or tryptophan. The order of the fields is V gene, J gene, D gene, clone size, CDR3 DNA, CDR3 protein. A D gene is named only where the DNA matches it firmly. Rows give clone size only sometimes, using once, few, many, or a class for an expanded clone.

V gene: TRBV11-2; J gene: TRBJ2-1; D gene: TRBD2; clone size: few; CDR3 DNA: TGTGCCAGCAGCCCCACTAGCGGGGGGGGCAATGAGCAGTTCTTC; CDR3 protein: CASSPTSGGGNEQFF
V gene: TRBV12-3/TRBV12-4; J gene: TRBJ1-3; D gene: TRBD1; clone size: once; CDR3 DNA: TGTGCCAGCAGCCGGGACAGGGCAAACACCATATATTTT; CDR3 protein: CASSRDRANTIYF
V gene: TRBV3-1/TRBV3-2; J gene: TRBJ2-5; D gene: TRBD2; clone size: -; CDR3 DNA: TGTGCCAGCAGCCAACGCGGGGGGACGGAGACCCAGTACTTC; CDR3 protein: CASSQRGGTETQYF
V gene: TRBV12-5; J gene: TRBJ1-5; D gene: -; clone size: -; CDR3 DNA: TGTGCTAGTGGTTTGGGACAGGCGCAGCCCCAGCATTTT; CDR3 protein: CASGLGQAQPQHF
V gene: TRBV6-1; J gene: TRBJ1-5; D gene: TRBD1; clone size: -; CDR3 DNA: TGTGCCAGCAGTGGGGTGGGACAGGGGGCCCTTGAGCCCCAGCATTTT; CDR3 protein: CASSGVGQGALEPQHF
V gene: TRBV4-1; J gene: TRBJ1-5; D gene: TRBD1; clone size: -; CDR3 DNA: TGCGCCAGCAGCCTTACTGGGACAGGGTTTCAGCCCCAGCATTTT; CDR3 protein: CASSLTGTGFQPQHF
V gene: TRBV18; J gene: TRBJ2-7; D gene: TRBD2; clone size: once; CDR3 DNA: TGTGCCAGCTCACCTCTAGGACCGGGACTAGCGGACGCCACTTCCTACGAGCAGTACTTC; CDR3 protein: CASSPLGPGLADATSYEQYF
V gene: TRBV7-9; J gene: TRBJ1-3; D gene: -; clone size: -; CDR3 DNA: TGTGCCAGCAGGCTCGACTTACAGGTTCTCTCTGGAAACACCATATATTTT; CDR3 protein: CASRLDLQVLSGNTIYF
V gene: TRBV5-1; J gene: TRBJ2-5; D gene: TRBD2; clone size: -; CDR3 DNA: TGCGCCAGCAGCGAGATAGCGGGGGGGCAGGAGACCCAGTACTTC; CDR3 protein: CASSEIAGGQETQYF
V gene: TRBV19; J gene: TRBJ2-6; D gene: TRBD2; clone size: -; CDR3 DNA: TGTGCCAGTAGTATAGTCGCGGGGGGAATGTCTGGGGCCAACGTCCTGACTTTC; CDR3 protein: CASSIVAGGMSGANVLTF
V gene: TRBV19; J gene: TRBJ1-2; D gene: -; clone size: -; CDR3 DNA: TGTGCCAGTGCCCTTGGGCCTGGCTACACCTTC; CDR3 protein: CASALGPGYTF
V gene: TRBV18; J gene: TRBJ1-4; D gene: TRBD1; clone size: -; CDR3 DNA: TGTGCCAGCTCACCGGGACAGGAAAATGAAAAACTGTTTTTT; CDR3 protein: CASSPGQENEKLFF
V gene: TRBV3-1/TRBV3-2; J gene: TRBJ2-1; D gene: -; clone size: few; CDR3 DNA: TGTGCCAGCAGCCAAGATGGGGGGGCCCCCTACAATGAGCAGTTCTTC; CDR3 protein: CASSQDGGAPYNEQFF
V gene: TRBV19; J gene: TRBJ1-1; D gene: -; clone size: -; CDR3 DNA: TGTGCCAGTAGTAATGGCGATAGGGGGTATGCTTTCTTT; CDR3 protein: CASSNGDRGYAFF
V gene: TRBV2; J gene: TRBJ2-1; D gene: TRBD2; clone size: -; CDR3 DNA: TGTGCCAGCAAAGGCGGGACTACCATTGTCGGTGAGCAGTTCTTC; CDR3 protein: CASKGGTTIVGEQFF
V gene: TRBV19; J gene: TRBJ1-2; D gene: TRBD1; clone size: -; CDR3 DNA: TGTGCCAGTAGTATCCCTCAGGGGGCGGACTATGGCTACACCTTC; CDR3 protein: CASSIPQGADYGYTF
V gene: TRBV6-5; J gene: TRBJ2-5; D gene: -; clone size: -; CDR3 DNA: TGTGCCAGCAAAAGGGGACAAGAGACCCAGTACTTC; CDR3 protein: CASKRGQETQYF
V gene: TRBV29-1; J gene: TRBJ1-5; D gene: -; clone size: -; CDR3 DNA: TGCAGCGTTGGGCAAAGAGGTCAGCCCCAGCATTTT; CDR3 protein: CSVGQRGQPQHF
V gene: TRBV18; J gene: TRBJ1-4; D gene: -; clone size: -; CDR3 DNA: TGTGCCAGCTCACCAAGGGAGGTCTCTAATGAAAAACTGTTTTTT; CDR3 protein: CASSPREVSNEKLFF
V gene: TRBV27; J gene: TRBJ1-2; D gene: -; clone size: -; CDR3 DNA: TGTGCCAGCGGGCTATCGGGGTATGGCTACACCTTC; CDR3 protein: CASGLSGYGYTF
V gene: TRBV13; J gene: TRBJ2-5; D gene: TRBD2; clone size: -; CDR3 DNA: TGTGCCAGCAGCCGCTCTTTAAGCGGGGAGCAAGAGACCCAGTACTTC; CDR3 protein: CASSRSLSGEQETQYF
V gene: TRBV5-1; J gene: TRBJ1-5; D gene: -; clone size: -; CDR3 DNA: TGCGCCAGCAGCGATGGACAGCTGAATCAGCCCCAGCATTTT; CDR3 protein: CASSDGQLNQPQHF
V gene: TRBV25-1; J gene: TRBJ2-5; D gene: -; clone size: once; CDR3 DNA: TGTGCCAGCAGTCGGAGGTCAGGAGAGACCCAGTACTTC; CDR3 protein: CASSRRSGETQYF
V gene: TRBV3-1/TRBV3-2; J gene: TRBJ2-2; D gene: -; clone size: -; CDR3 DNA: TGTGCCAGCAGACTGGACAGCACCGGGGAGCTGTTTTTT; CDR3 protein: CASRLDSTGELFF
V gene: TRBV7-9; J gene: TRBJ2-3; D gene: TRBD2; clone size: -; CDR3 DNA: TGTGCCAGCAGCTTAAATAAAGCGGGGGGGCGTTTGCGCACAGATACGCAGTATTTT; CDR3 protein: CASSLNKAGGRLRTDTQYF
V gene: TRBV11-2; J gene: TRBJ1-5; D gene: TRBD1; clone size: -; CDR3 DNA: TGTGCCAGCAGCTTGGGAGGGACAGGGGCAAATCAGCCCCAGCATTTT; CDR3 protein: CASSLGGTGANQPQHF
V gene: TRBV27; J gene: TRBJ2-2; D gene: -; clone size: -; CDR3 DNA: TGTGCCAGCAGTTCACCACACGGAGGCACCGGGGAGCTGTTTTTT; CDR3 protein: CASSSPHGGTGELFF
V gene: TRBV27; J gene: TRBJ1-4; D gene: TRBD1; clone size: -; CDR3 DNA: TGTGCCAGCAGCAGTAGGGCGGGACAGAATAATGAAAAACTGTTTTTT; CDR3 protein: CASSSRAGQNNEKLFF
V gene: TRBV5-1; J gene: TRBJ2-7; D gene: TRBD1; clone size: -; CDR3 DNA: TGCGCCAGCACCCGGGACAGGGGGAACTACGAGCAGTACTTC; CDR3 protein: CASTRDRGNYEQYF
V gene: TRBV11-2; J gene: TRBJ2-1; D gene: -; clone size: -; CDR3 DNA: TGTGCCAGCAGATCCACTCAAGGGGAAAATGAGCAGTTCTTC; CDR3 protein: CASRSTQGENEQFF
V gene: TRBV6-5; J gene: TRBJ1-4; D gene: -; clone size: -; CDR3 DNA: TGTGCCAGCAAAAAAGACCTTCCGGGGGTACTGTTTTTT; CDR3 protein: CASKKDLPGVLFF
V gene: TRBV11-2; J gene: TRBJ2-3; D gene: TRBD2; clone size: -; CDR3 DNA: TGTGCCAGCAACTCACCCTCGGGCGCACTAGCGGCGCGAGATACGCAGTATTTT; CDR3 protein: CASNSPSGALAARDTQYF
V gene: TRBV7-2; J gene: TRBJ2-3; D gene: TRBD1; clone size: -; CDR3 DNA: TGTGCCAGCAGCTTCTATCCGACAGGGGCGGGCACAGATACGCAGTATTTT; CDR3 protein: CASSFYPTGAGTDTQYF
V gene: TRBV19; J gene: TRBJ2-1; D gene: -; clone size: -; CDR3 DNA: TGTGCCAGTAGTATAAACGGTGGTTTGTACAATGAGCAGTTCTTC; CDR3 protein: CASSINGGLYNEQFF
V gene: TRBV7-8; J gene: TRBJ2-3; D gene: TRBD1; clone size: -; CDR3 DNA: TGTGCCAGCAGCTTAGACCACAGGGGGACAGATACGCAGTATTTT; CDR3 protein: CASSLDHRGTDTQYF
V gene: TRBV15; J gene: TRBJ1-6; D gene: -; clone size: -; CDR3 DNA: TGTGCCACCAGCAGAGTACAGAATTCACCCCTCCACTTT; CDR3 protein: CATSRVQNSPLHF
V gene: TRBV12-5; J gene: TRBJ1-1; D gene: -; clone size: once; CDR3 DNA: TGTGCTAGTGGCCAACCCGACAGTGACACTGAAGCTTTCTTT; CDR3 protein: CASGQPDSDTEAFF